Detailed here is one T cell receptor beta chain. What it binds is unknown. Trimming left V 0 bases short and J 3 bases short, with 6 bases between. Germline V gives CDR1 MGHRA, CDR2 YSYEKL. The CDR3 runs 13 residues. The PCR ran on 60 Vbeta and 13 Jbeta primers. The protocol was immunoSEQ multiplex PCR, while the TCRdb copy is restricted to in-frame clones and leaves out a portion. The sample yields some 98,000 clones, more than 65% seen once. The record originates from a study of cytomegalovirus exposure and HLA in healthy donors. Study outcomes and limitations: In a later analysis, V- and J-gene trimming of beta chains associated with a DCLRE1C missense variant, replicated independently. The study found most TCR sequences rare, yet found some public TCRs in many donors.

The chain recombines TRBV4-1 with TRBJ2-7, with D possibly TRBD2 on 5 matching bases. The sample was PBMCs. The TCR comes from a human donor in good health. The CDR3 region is CASSQESGYEQYF. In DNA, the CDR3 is TGCGCCAGCAGCCAAGAAAGCGGCTACGAGCAGTACTTC.